There are many counts of the clone carrying this TCR beta chain. Using its own MiXCR run on the PCR reads, TCRdb lists one record per CDR3 protein. The repertoire includes approximately 670,000 distinct CDR3 sequences, just under 20% of them detected once, and roughly 0.85% sits in the top ten. Based on a CD8+CD4-CCR7+CD45RA+ profile, naive CD8 T cells were sorted. V was pared by 11 bases and J by 3 bases, with 18 bases between. Germline V gene lookup returns CDR1 MNHEY and CDR2 SVGEGT. CDR3 length equals 14 residues. The data were obtained in a study of molecular identifiers for immune sequencing clone quantification.

The clonotype originates from a human donor in good health. Some libraries in this study had Jurkat cell RNA spiked in. The sequenced sample consisted of naive CD8+ T cells from blood, with Jurkat cell RNA spiked in. Regarding subset: FACS-sorted CD8+CD4-CCR7+CD45RA+ naive T cells. The J gene is TRBJ2-3, the V gene TRBV6-2 or TRBV6-3; D possibly corresponds to TRBD2 (7 bases). Written as DNA, the CDR3 is TGTGCCCCAAAAGGGGGGGGCGTTACAGATACGCAGTATTTT. It codes for CAPKGGGVTDTQYF.